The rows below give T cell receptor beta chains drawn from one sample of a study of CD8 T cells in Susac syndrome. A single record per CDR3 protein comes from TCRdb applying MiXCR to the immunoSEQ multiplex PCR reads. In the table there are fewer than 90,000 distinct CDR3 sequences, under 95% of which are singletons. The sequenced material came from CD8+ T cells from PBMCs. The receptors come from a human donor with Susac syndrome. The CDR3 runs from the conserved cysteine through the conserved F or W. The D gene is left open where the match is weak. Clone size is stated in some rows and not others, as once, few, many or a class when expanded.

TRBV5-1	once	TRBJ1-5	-	TGCGCCAGCAGCTTGGGTTCCGGTAGCAATCAGCCCCAGCATTTT	CASSLGSGSNQPQHF
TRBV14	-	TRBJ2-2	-	TGTGCCAGCAGCCAAGTACGGGGAAGGGATTCCGGGGAGCTGTTTTTT	CASSQVRGRDSGELFF
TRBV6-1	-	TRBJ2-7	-	TGTGCCAGCAGTGTCGGGGGCGGCTACGAGCAGTACTTC	CASSVGGGYEQYF
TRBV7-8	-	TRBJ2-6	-	TGTGCCAGCAGCTTAAGCTCTGGGGCCAACGTCCTGACTTTC	CASSLSSGANVLTF
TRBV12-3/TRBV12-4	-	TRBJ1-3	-	TGTGCCAGCGGGATTGGCACCATATATTTT	CASGIGTIYF
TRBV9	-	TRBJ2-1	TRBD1	TGTGCCAGCAGCTCCAGGGGGCACAATGAGCAGTTCTTC	CASSSRGHNEQFF
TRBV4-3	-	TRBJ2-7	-	TGCGCCAGCAGCCAAGATGGGACCTACGAGCAGTACTTC	CASSQDGTYEQYF
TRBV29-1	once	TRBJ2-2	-	TGCAGCGTTGAAGACCCCCTCGGTAGTAACACCGGGGAGCTGTTTTTT	CSVEDPLGSNTGELFF
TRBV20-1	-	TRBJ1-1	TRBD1	TGCAGTGCTCAGGGACAGGGAAGGACTGAAGCTTTCTTT	CSAQGQGRTEAFF
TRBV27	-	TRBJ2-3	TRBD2	TGTGCCAGCAGCCTTATAGGGGCGGGACTAGCTGACACAGATACGCAGTATTTT	CASSLIGAGLADTDTQYF
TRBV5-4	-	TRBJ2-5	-	TGTGCCAGCTCTTCCGCCCCGAACTTGGCCCTGGTAGAGACCCAGTACTTC	CASSSAPNLALVETQYF
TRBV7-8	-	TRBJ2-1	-	TGTGCCAGCAGCCGAGCCCGCGGAGGTGCCTACAATGAGCAGTTCTTC	CASSRARGGAYNEQFF
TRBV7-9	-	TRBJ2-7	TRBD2	TGTGCCAGCAGCTTGGGACTAGCGGGAGTAGGGTACGAGCAGTACTTC	CASSLGLAGVGYEQYF
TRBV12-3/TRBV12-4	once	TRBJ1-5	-	TGTGCCAGCAGTTTGTTAGGGGCTGGCAATCAGCCCCAGCATTTT	CASSLLGAGNQPQHF
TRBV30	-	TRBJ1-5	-	TGTGCCTGGAGTGTCTTCAATCAGCCCCAGCATTTT	CAWSVFNQPQHF
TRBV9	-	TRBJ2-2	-	TGTGCCAGCAGCGTGAACACCGGGGAGCTGTTTTTT	CASSVNTGELFF
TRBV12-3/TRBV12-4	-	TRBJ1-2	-	TGTGCCAGCAGCCCCCTATGGGGCTATGGCTACACCTTC	CASSPLWGYGYTF
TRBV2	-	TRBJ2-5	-	TGTGCCAGCAGTAGTACACGCCAAGAGACCCAGTACTTC	CASSSTRQETQYF
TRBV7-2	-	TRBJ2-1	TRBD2	TGTGCCAGCAGCTCCTCGAGCGGGGCTTACAATGAGCAGTTCTTC	CASSSSSGAYNEQFF
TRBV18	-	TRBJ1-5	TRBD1	TGTGCCAGCTCACCCGACAGGGACGGGGGCAATCAGCCCCAGCATTTT	CASSPDRDGGNQPQHF
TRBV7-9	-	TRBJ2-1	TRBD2	TGTGCCAGCAGCGCCCTGCCTCTAGCGGGAGAACGGAATGAGCAGTTCTTC	CASSALPLAGERNEQFF
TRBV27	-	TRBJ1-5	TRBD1	TGTGCCAGCAGTCCACAGGGGGGGCGGCATCAGCCCCAGCATTTT	CASSPQGGRHQPQHF
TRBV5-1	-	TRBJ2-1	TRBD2	TGCGCCAGCAGCCCGGGACTAGCGGGCTGGGGGGGCATCGATGAGCAGTTCTTC	CASSPGLAGWGGIDEQFF
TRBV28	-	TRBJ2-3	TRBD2	TGTGCCAGCAGTTTATGGAAAGGACTAGCGGCTAGCACAGATACGCAGTATTTT	CASSLWKGLAASTDTQYF
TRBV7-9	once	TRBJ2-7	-	TGTGCCAGCAGCTCGACGCAAGGGACGGATTACTACGAGCAGTACTTC	CASSSTQGTDYYEQYF
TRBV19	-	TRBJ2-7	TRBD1	TGTGCCAGTAGTCGTCGGCAGGGGGTGTCCGAGCAGTACTTC	CASSRRQGVSEQYF
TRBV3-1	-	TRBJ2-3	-	TGTGCCAGCAGCCAAGACAGTACTAGCACAGATACGCAGTATTTT	CASSQDSTSTDTQYF
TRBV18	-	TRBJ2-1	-	TGTGCCAGCTCTTGGGGCTCGGGGGACAATGAGCAGTTCTTC	CASSWGSGDNEQFF
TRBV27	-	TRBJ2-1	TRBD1	TGTGCCAGCAGTCCGGGACAGGTGGGTAATGAGCAGTTCTTC	CASSPGQVGNEQFF
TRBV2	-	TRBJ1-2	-	TGTGCCAGCAGCGAAGTTATAGGGGGCTATGGCTACACCTTC	CASSEVIGGYGYTF
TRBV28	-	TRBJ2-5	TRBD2	TGTGCCAGCAGTGAAGGGACTAGCGGGAACCAAGAGACCCAGTACTTC	CASSEGTSGNQETQYF
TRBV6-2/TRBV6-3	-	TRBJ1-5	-	TGTGCCAGCAGTTATAGTACCAATCAGCCCCAGCATTTT	CASSYSTNQPQHF
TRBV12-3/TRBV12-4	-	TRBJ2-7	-	TGTGCCAGCAGTTCGAGACTAGTCCCCGAGCAGTACTTC	CASSSRLVPEQYF
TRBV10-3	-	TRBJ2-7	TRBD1	TGTGCCATCAGTGATTCAGGGGGCCGCTACGAGCAGTACTTC	CAISDSGGRYEQYF
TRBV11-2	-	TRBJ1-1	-	TGTGCCAGCAGCTTCGGTGTAATAGCCACTGAAGCTTTCTTT	CASSFGVIATEAFF
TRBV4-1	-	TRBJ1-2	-	TGCGCCAGCAGCCCCATAGGGACACCTTATGGCTACACCTTC	CASSPIGTPYGYTF
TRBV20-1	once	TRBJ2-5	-	TGCAGTGCTAGTGCGGTCGCTGACCAAGAGACCCAGTACTTC	CSASAVADQETQYF
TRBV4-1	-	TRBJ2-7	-	TGCGCCAGCAGCCTGCTAGCGGACAGCTCCTACGAGCAGTACTTC	CASSLLADSSYEQYF
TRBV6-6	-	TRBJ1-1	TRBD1	TGTGCCAGCAGTTCTGACAGGGGGGACGCTTTCTTT	CASSSDRGDAFF
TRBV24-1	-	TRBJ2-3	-	TGTGCCACCAGTGATTTGTCGGATTCCACAGATACGCAGTATTTT	CATSDLSDSTDTQYF